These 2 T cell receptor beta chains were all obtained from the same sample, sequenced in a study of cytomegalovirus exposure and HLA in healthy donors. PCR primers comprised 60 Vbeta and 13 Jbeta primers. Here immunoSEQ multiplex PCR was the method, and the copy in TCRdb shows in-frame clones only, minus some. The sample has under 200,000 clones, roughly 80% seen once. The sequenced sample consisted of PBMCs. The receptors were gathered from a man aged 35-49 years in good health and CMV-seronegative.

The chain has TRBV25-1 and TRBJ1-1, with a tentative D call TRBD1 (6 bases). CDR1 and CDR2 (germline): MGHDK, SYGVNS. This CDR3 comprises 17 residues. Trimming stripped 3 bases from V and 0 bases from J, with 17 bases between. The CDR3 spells CASSDVDRSPMNTEAFF. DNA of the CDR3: TGTGCCAGCAGTGATGTTGACAGGAGCCCCATGAACACTGAAGCTTTCTTT. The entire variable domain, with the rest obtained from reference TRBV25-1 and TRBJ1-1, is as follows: EADIYQTPRYLVIGTGKKITLECSQTMGHDKMYWYQQDPGMELHLIHYSYGVNSTEKGDLSSESTVSRIRTEHFPLTLESARPSHTSQYLCASSDVDRSPMNTEAFFGQGTRLTVV.

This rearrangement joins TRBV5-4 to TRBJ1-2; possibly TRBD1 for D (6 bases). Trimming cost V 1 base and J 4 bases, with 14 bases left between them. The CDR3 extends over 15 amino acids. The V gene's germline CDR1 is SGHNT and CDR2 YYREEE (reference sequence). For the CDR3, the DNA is TGTGCCAGCAGCTTGACCGGACAGATCTTCTATGGCTACACCTTC. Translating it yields CASSLTGQIFYGYTF.